The 15 T cell receptor beta chains below come from one sample, sequenced in a study of shared clonotypes between healthy human individuals. Sequencing used immunoSEQ multiplex PCR; TCRdb keeps in-frame clones, though not all of them. This table has approximately 2.5 million clones, 90% to 95% appearing once. The specimen sequenced was naive CD4+ T cells from PBMCs. As for subset: CD45RA+ positively selected. Receptors were obtained from a young man in good health. Some clones in this sample may be carry-over from other donors' samples.

J is TRBJ2-1 and V is TRBV10-3; D perhaps matches TRBD1 (5 bases). CDR1 is ENHRY, CDR2 SYGVKD, per germline. The germline V and J ends were trimmed by 6 bases and 5 bases, with 8 bases remaining between them. This CDR3 comprises 12 residues. The chain's CDR3 is CAISDSHNEQFF. CDR3 bases: TGTGCCATCAGCGACAGTCACAATGAGCAGTTCTTC.

This rearrangement joins TRBV7-9 to TRBJ2-2, with D uncertain. The CDR3 consists of 16 residues. The germline V gene has CDR1 SEHNR and CDR2 FQNEAQ (reference sequence). The V end was cut by 5 bases, the J end by 4 bases, with 17 bases between. The CDR3 DNA reads TGTGCCAGCAGCCCCTCGGTGGGAATGATCACCGGGGAGCTGTTTTTT. This sequence encodes CASSPSVGMITGELFF.

As regards this clone: Other DNA sequences of this sample code for an identical CDR3. The rearrangement links TRBV28 to TRBJ1-1; the D gene is possibly TRBD1 (6 bases). In germline, CDR1 is MDHEN, CDR2 SYDVKM. The CDR3 length is 14 residues. Trimming removed 5 bases at V and 1 base at J, with 11 bases between. The CDR3 spells CASSLGQTNTEAFF. The CDR3 DNA sequence: TGTGCCAGCAGTCTCGGACAGACGAACACTGAAGCTTTCTTT.

The chain uses TRBV7-9 and TRBJ1-4; a weak D match, TRBD1 (5 bases). Looked up from germline, CDR1 is SEHNR and CDR2 is FQNEAQ (reference sequence). Trimming pared 1 base from V and 0 bases from J, leaving 12 bases between. The CDR3 sequence is 17 residues long. The chain's CDR3 is CASSLVRQTATNEKLFF. CDR3 DNA: TGTGCCAGCAGCTTAGTCCGGCAGACAGCAACTAATGAAAAACTGTTTTTT. The full variable domain, rest sourced from reference TRBV7-9 and TRBJ1-4, is DTGVSQNPRHKITKRGQNVTFRCDPISEHNRLYWYRQTLGQGPEFLTYFQNEAQLEKSRLLSDRFSAERPKGSFSTLEIQRTEQGDSAMYLCASSLVRQTATNEKLFFGSGTQLSVL.

The chain has TRBV30 and TRBJ2-2; no reliable D call. Germline V lookup: CDR1 GTSNPN, CDR2 SVGIG (reference sequence). The V end lost 2 bases, the J end lost 4 bases, and 11 bases lay between the germline ends. This CDR3 spans 14 amino acids. CDR3 nucleotide sequence: TGTGCCTGGAGTATATTAACGGGCACCGGGGAGCTGTTTTTT. It specifies CAWSILTGTGELFF.

The chain employs TRBV5-5 and TRBJ1-5; the D is unclear. CDR1 and CDR2 from the germline V gene are SGHKS and YYEKEE (reference sequence). The CDR3 totals 13 residues. V lost 2 bases, J lost 7 bases, and 10 bases lay in between. The CDR3 loop reads CASSFTEAQPQHF. In DNA, the CDR3 is TGTGCCAGCAGCTTCACAGAAGCCCAGCCCCAGCATTTT.

J is TRBJ1-3 and V is TRBV6-7; D is uncertain. TRBV6-7 is designated an ORF whose function remains uncertain. This CDR3 has 13 residues. V gave up 1 base and J gave up 5 bases, with 6 bases separating them. CDR3 coding DNA: TGTGCCAGCAGTTACTTCGGCAGAAACACCATATATTTT. Amino acid sequence: CASSYFGRNTIYF.

This chain links TRBV20-1 with TRBJ2-5, with D perhaps being TRBD1 or TRBD2 (5 bases each). The CDR3 runs to 11 residues. V was shortened by 6 bases and J by 9 bases, with 14 bases between the two germline ends. Germline V gives CDR1 DFQATT, CDR2 SNEGSKA (reference sequence). Written as DNA, the CDR3 is TGCAGTGCCCACGCTTTGGGGGCCCAGTACTTC. Protein sequence: CSAHALGAQYF.

The chain is built from TRBV9 and TRBJ2-3; 13 nucleotides align to TRBD2. There are 17 residues in the CDR3. In germline, CDR1 is SGDLS, CDR2 YYNGEE. The V and J ends lost 4 bases and 2 bases, in that order; junction bases with no gene match: 7. CDR3 nucleotide sequence: TGTGCCAGCAGCCCACGACTAGCGGGAGGACTCACAGATACGCAGTATTTT. As protein: CASSPRLAGGLTDTQYF.

The chain has TRBV27 and TRBJ1-5; 7 nucleotides line up with TRBD1. The CDR3 runs to 13 residues. Germline V gene sequence: CDR1 MNHEY, CDR2 SMNVEV (reference sequence). J was trimmed by 6 bases and V by 9 bases; bases with no gene match: 8. The CDR3 loop is CASGTDMGQPQHF. The CDR3 DNA follows: TGTGCCAGTGGGACAGACATGGGTCAGCCCCAGCATTTT.

In nucleotides, the CDR3 is TGTGCCAGCAGCGTAGAAGGGGGAGCGACATACAATGAGCAGTTCTTC. Amino acids: CASSVEGGATYNEQFF. The genes are TRBV9 and TRBJ2-1; maybe TRBD1 (6 bases). CDR1 and CDR2 (germline): SGDLS, YYNGEE. V shed 0 bases and J shed 4 bases, with 14 bases lying between them. The CDR3 length is 16 residues.

The rearrangement joins TRBV19 to TRBJ2-1; 8 bases agree with TRBD2. V was pared by 3 bases and J by 5 bases, with 12 bases of the junction left unmatched. Looked up from germline, CDR1 is LNHDA and CDR2 is SQIVND (reference sequence). This CDR3 region has 17 residues. This CDR3 is CASSIPWGAGEHNEQFF. CDR3 coding DNA: TGTGCCAGTAGTATCCCTTGGGGAGCGGGAGAGCACAATGAGCAGTTCTTC.

The table lists this clone with a count of one. The chain recombines TRBV5-1 with TRBJ1-1; 7 positions match TRBD1. The germline V gene has CDR1 SGHRS and CDR2 YFSETQ. CDR3 length equals 13 residues. Losses at the gene ends were 5 bases for V and 6 bases for J; bases not matched to a gene: 7. CDR3 DNA: TGCGCCAGCAGGTCGACACAGGGGCCTGAAGCTTTCTTT. The encoded protein is CASRSTQGPEAFF.

The V and J genes are TRBV10-1 and TRBJ2-7; TRBD1 matches 8 bases. The CDR3 loop spans 12 amino acids. Germline values: CDR1 WNHNN, CDR2 SYGVQD (reference sequence). Trimming at V came to 8 bases and at J to 5 bases, leaving 5 bases not matched to a gene. The CDR3 DNA follows: TGCGCCAGCGGGGACAGGTTCCACGAGCAGTACTTC. As protein: CASGDRFHEQYF.

The chain couples TRBV7-3 to TRBJ2-5, with D possibly TRBD2 on 6 matching bases. Germline V gives CDR1 SGHTA, CDR2 FQGTGA. V shed 5 bases and J shed 7 bases, with 14 bases lying between them. The CDR3 runs to 13 residues. In DNA form, the CDR3 reads TGTGCCAGCAGCCCGCGGGATGGCGGGACCCAGTACTTC. It yields the protein CASSPRDGGTQYF.